The TCR beta chain described here comes from a study of CD8 T cells in Susac syndrome. The germline V gene encodes CDR1 SQVTM and CDR2 ANQGSEA. The CDR3 spans 14 residues. V gave up 1 base and J gave up 0 bases, with 9 bases separating them. The RNA, 0.5 to 1 ug, was put through reverse transcription using random hexamers. TCRdb re-derived calls from the immunoSEQ multiplex PCR reads in MiXCR, one entry per CDR3 protein. The repertoire holds 150,000 to 160,000 distinct CDR3 sequences, approximately 94% seen once, with roughly 0.2% in the top ten. This receptor was obtained from a human donor with multiple sclerosis. The sequencing input was CD8+ T cells from PBMCs. This chain connects TRBV29-1 to TRBJ1-2; D gene unclear. CDR3 sequence reads: CSVEGGGPNYGYTF. In DNA form, the CDR3 reads TGCAGCGTTGAAGGGGGTGGACCTAACTATGGCTACACCTTC.